These 3 T cell receptor beta chains came from one sample sequenced in a study of PD-1 blockade in classical Hodgkin lymphoma. Sequencing used immunoSEQ multiplex PCR; TCRdb keeps in-frame clones, though not all of them. This table holds roughly 20,000 clones, 70% to 85% found once. Time point of the sample: cycle 4 day 1 (C4D1), after less than seven weeks of nivolumab. Each patient relapsed following autologous stem cell transplantation, and prior brentuximab vedotin exposure differed. Source: peripheral blood mononuclear cells (PBMCs), taken before the fourth cycle of nivolumab. The receptors come from a human donor with classical Hodgkin lymphoma.

The chain recombines TRBV29-1 with TRBJ2-7; 7 bases match TRBD1. This CDR3 is 13 amino acids long. Looked up from germline, CDR1 is SQVTM and CDR2 is ANQGSEA. The V gene end was trimmed by 0 bases and the J gene end by 2 bases; junction bases not matched to a gene: 1. The CDR3 loop is CSVEEGQTYEQYF. As DNA, the CDR3 is TGCAGCGTTGAAGAGGGACAGACCTACGAGCAGTACTTC.

This clone was detected a few times. The J gene is TRBJ1-2, the V gene TRBV18, with D maybe TRBD1 (5 bases). This CDR3 is 17 amino acids long. Trimming left V 3 bases short and J 4 bases short, with 21 bases between. The germline V gene encodes CDR1 KGHSH and CDR2 LQKENI. In DNA form, the CDR3 reads TGTGCCAGCTCACCCACTCCGACAGCCACGGGTCGCTATGGCTACACCTTC. Amino acids: CASSPTPTATGRYGYTF.

This clone was picked up a small number of times. The chain combines TRBV15 with TRBJ1-5; 7 positions match TRBD1. V lost 3 bases to trimming and J lost 1 base; unmatched junction nucleotides: 3. Germline assignment: CDR1 LNHNV and CDR2 YYDKDF (reference sequence). The CDR3 sequence is 15 residues long. CDR3 region: CATSRGQSSNQPQHF. The CDR3 DNA reads as TGTGCCACCAGCAGGGGACAGTCCAGCAATCAGCCCCAGCATTTT. The complete variable domain, with remaining parts taken from reference TRBV15 and TRBJ1-5, reads DAMVIQNPRYQVTQFGKPVTLSCSQTLNHNVMYWYQQKSSQAPKLLFHYYDKDFNNEADTPDNFQSRRPNTSFCFLDIRSPGLGDTAMYLCATSRGQSSNQPQHFGDGTRLSIL.